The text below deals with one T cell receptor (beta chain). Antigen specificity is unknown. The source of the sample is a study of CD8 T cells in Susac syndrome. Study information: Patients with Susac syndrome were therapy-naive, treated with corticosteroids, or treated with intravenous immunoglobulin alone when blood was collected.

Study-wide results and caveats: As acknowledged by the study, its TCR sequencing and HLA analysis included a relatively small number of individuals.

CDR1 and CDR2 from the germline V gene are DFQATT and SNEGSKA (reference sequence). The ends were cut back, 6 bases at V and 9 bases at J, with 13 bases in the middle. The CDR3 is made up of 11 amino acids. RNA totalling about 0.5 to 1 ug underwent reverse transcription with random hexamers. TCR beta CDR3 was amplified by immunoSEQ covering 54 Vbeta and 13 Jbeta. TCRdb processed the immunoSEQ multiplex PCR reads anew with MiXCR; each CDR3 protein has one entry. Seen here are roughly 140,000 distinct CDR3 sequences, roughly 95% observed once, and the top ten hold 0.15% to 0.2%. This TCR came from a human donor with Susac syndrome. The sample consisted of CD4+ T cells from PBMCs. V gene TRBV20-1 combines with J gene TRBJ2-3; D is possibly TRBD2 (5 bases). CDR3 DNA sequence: TGCAGTGCCGAGGGCCCCCGAACGCAGTATTTT. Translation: CSAEGPRTQYF.